The rows below give T cell receptor beta chains drawn from one sample of a study of metastatic and nonmetastatic thyroid tumors. TCRdb re-clonotyped the PCR reads through MiXCR. The sample includes roughly 90,000 clones, approximately 15% of them seen just once. The sample consisted of blood. These receptors were obtained from a female donor with papillary thyroid cancer or a benign thyroid nodule (not recorded which). Some clones in this sample may be carry-over from other donors' samples. CDR3s include the opening cysteine and the closing phenylalanine or tryptophan. The D gene is left open where the match is weak. Clone size appears in some rows only: once, few, many, or a class for an expanded clone.

TRBV28	TRBJ1-1	TRBD1	many	TGTGCCAGCAGTCCCGAGGGGGCGTTGAACACTGAAGCTTTCTTT	CASSPEGALNTEAFF
TRBV30	TRBJ2-7	-	-	TGTGCCTGTAATATATGGCAGAACTACGAGCAGTACTTC	CACNIWQNYEQYF
TRBV7-9	TRBJ2-5	-	-	TGTGCCAGCCACCGGGACATCCAAGATACCCAGTACTTC	CASHRDIQDTQYF
TRBV11-3	TRBJ2-7	-	-	TGTGCCAGCAGCGCATCATCGTACGAGCAGTACTTC	CASSASSYEQYF
TRBV19	TRBJ1-2	-	many	TGTGCCAGTAGGACAGCTATCTATGGCTACACCTTC	CASRTAIYGYTF
TRBV19	TRBJ1-5	-	many	TGTGCCAGTAGTTTGGTGGGCAATCAGCCCCAGCATTTT	CASSLVGNQPQHF
TRBV6-1	TRBJ2-5	TRBD1	many	TGTGCCAGCAGTGAAGGGACAGGGGAATGGGAGACCCAGTACTTC	CASSEGTGEWETQYF
TRBV28	TRBJ1-2	-	many	TGTGCCAGCAGTTTTTCATGGGTAAACTCGGACGGCTACACCTTC	CASSFSWVNSDGYTF
TRBV6-1	TRBJ1-5	-	many	TGTGCCAGCAGGACGGTCGGGGCGCCTAGCAATCAGCCCCAGCATTTT	CASRTVGAPSNQPQHF
TRBV27	TRBJ2-1	TRBD2	few	TGTGCCAGCAGTTTCGCGGGAGGACTGGGGAATGAGCAGTTCTTC	CASSFAGGLGNEQFF
TRBV9	TRBJ1-2	-	many	TGTGCCAGCAGCCCTCGGACGACCGGAGACCTATTCTATGGCTACACCTTC	CASSPRTTGDLFYGYTF
TRBV11-1	TRBJ2-1	-	many	TGTGCCAGCAGCTTAGTAGAATCCTACAATGAGCAGTTCTTC	CASSLVESYNEQFF
TRBV20-1	TRBJ2-7	-	many	TGCAGTGCTAGAGATATACGGGACTCAACCTACGAGCAGTACTTC	CSARDIRDSTYEQYF
TRBV7-3	TRBJ2-3	-	many	TGTGCCAGCAGCTTAAACAGGGCTAGCACAGATACGCAGTATTTT	CASSLNRASTDTQYF
TRBV6-1	TRBJ2-5	-	many	TGTGCCAGCAGCCCCGTTGGGGCCAGGGGGACCCAGTACTTC	CASSPVGARGTQYF
TRBV20-1	TRBJ2-5	TRBD2	many	TGCAGTGCTAGAGACCCCAGCGGGGGGCGGGGAGAGACCCAGTACTTC	CSARDPSGGRGETQYF